This TCR beta chain was sequenced in a study of human T cells and chemical hapten exposure. Study overall: Patch tests put 0.01% DPC on the upper back, read at 6 days.

This clonotype has at least ten counts. From the RACE reads, TCRdb called clonotypes with MiXCR, one entry per CDR3 protein. The top ten hold 1.7% of the sample, which has 150,000 to 200,000 distinct CDR3 sequences, 14% seen once. V lost 1 base and J 5 bases, leaving 9 bases between the germline ends. This CDR3 contains 15 residues. The germline gives CDR1 SGHVS, CDR2 FQNEAQ. The time point was: patch test 1, 2 weeks after DPC sensitization. Described treatment: therapeutic diphenylcyclopropenone sensitization with weekly scalp DPC. This chain connects TRBV7-8 to TRBJ2-6, with no clear D. Sequences were derived from whole blood, sampled in connection with sensitization to the hapten diphenylcyclopropenone (DPC). This TCR was sampled from a woman aged 30 to 39 with alopecia areata. Some clones in this sample may be carry-over from other donors' samples. Written as DNA, the CDR3 is TGTGCCAGCAGCTTAGGACACCTCAGGGCCAACGTCCTGACTTTC. It is translated as CASSLGHLRANVLTF.